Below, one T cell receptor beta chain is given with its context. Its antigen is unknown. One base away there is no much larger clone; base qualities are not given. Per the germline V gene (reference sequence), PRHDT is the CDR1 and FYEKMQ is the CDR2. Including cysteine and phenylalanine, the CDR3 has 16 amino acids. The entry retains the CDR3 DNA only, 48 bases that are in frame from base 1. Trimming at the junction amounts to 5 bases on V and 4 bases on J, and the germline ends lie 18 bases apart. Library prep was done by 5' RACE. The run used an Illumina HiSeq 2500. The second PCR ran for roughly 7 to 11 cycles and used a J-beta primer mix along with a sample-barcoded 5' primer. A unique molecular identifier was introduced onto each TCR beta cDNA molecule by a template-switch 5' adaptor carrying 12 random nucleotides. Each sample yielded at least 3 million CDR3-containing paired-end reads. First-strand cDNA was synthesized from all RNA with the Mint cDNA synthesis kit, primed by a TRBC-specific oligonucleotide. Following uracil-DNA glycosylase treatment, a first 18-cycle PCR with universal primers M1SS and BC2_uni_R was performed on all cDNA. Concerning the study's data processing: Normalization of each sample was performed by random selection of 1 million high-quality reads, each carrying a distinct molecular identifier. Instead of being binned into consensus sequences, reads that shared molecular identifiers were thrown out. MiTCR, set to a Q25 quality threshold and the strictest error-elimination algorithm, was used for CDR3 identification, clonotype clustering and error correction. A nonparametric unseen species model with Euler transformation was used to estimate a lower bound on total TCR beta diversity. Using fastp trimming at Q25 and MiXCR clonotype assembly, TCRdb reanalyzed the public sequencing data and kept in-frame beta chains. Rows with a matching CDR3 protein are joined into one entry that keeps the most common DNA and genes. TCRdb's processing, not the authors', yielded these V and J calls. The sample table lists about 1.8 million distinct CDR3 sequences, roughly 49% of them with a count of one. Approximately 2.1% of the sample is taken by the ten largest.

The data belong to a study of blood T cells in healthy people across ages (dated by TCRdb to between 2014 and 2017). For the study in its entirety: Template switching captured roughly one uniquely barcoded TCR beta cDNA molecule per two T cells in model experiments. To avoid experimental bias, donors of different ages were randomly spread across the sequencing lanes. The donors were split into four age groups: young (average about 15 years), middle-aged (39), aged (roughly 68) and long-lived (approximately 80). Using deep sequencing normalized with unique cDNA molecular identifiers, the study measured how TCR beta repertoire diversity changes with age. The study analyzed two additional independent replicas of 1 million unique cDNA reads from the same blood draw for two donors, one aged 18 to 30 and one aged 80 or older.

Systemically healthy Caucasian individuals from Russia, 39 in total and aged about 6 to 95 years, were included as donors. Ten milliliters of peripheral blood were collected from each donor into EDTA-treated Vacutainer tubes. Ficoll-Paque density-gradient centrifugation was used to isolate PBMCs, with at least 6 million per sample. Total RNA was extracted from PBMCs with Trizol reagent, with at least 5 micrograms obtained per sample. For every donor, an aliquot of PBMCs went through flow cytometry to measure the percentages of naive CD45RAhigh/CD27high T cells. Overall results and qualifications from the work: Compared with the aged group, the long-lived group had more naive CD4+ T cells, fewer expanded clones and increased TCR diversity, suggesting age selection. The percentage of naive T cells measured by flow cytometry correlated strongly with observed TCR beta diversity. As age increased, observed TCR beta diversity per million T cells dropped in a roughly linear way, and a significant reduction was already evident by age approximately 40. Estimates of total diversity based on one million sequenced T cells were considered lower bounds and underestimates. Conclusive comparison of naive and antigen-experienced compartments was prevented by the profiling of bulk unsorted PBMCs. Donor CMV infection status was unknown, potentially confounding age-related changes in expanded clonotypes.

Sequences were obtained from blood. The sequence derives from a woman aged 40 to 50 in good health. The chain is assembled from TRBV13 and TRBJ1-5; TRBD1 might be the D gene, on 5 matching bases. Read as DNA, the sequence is TGTGCCAGCAGCCTAGACAATCGGGGGATTAATCAGCCCCAGCATTTT. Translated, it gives CASSLDNRGINQPQHF. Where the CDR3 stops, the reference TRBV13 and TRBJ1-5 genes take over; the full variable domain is AAGVIQSPRHLIKEKRETATLKCYPIPRHDTVYWYQQGPGQDPQFLISFYEKMQSDKGSIPDRFSAQQFSDYHSELNMSSLELGDSALYFCASSLDNRGINQPQHFGDGTRLSIL.